This T cell receptor beta chain was recorded in a study of blood T cell repertoires in COVID-19. This clone came up a few times. CDR3 length: 13 amino acids. CDR1 MNHEY and CDR2 SVGAGI come from the germline V gene. V lost 9 bases to trimming and J lost 0 bases; unmatched junction nucleotides: 1. The method was immunoSEQ multiplex PCR; TCRdb's version includes in-frame clones alone and lacks a portion of them. The table has more than 200,000 clones, about 90% seen once. Source material: peripheral blood. The chain carries TRBV6-5 and TRBJ1-4, with 7 bases aligning to TRBD1. This receptor was taken from a man older than 75 with acute or convalescent COVID-19. For the CDR3, the DNA is TGTGCCAGTCAGGGGGCAACTAATGAAAAACTGTTTTTT. Protein: CASQGATNEKLFF.